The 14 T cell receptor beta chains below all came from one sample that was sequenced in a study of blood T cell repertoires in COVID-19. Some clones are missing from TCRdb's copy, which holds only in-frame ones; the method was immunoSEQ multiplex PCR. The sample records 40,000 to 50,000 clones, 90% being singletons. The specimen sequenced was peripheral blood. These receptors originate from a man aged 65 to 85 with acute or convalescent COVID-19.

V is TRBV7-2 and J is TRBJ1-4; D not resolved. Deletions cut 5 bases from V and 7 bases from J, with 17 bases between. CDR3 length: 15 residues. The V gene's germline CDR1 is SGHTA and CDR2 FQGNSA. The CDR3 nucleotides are TGTGCCAGCAGCGCCTCGGGCGGGAAAGGTGAAAAACTGTTTTTT. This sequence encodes CASSASGGKGEKLFF.

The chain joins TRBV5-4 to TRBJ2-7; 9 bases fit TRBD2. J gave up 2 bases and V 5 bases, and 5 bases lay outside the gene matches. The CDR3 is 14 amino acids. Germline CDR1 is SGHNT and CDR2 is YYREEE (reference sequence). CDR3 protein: CASRSAGGPYEQYF. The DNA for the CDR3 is TGTGCCAGCAGGTCAGCGGGGGGCCCCTACGAGCAGTACTTC.

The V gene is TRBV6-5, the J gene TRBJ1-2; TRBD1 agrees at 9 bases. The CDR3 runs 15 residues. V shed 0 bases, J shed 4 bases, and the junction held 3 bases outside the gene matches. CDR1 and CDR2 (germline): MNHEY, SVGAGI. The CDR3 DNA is TGTGCCAGCAGTTACTCCGGACAGGGGACCTATGGCTACACCTTC. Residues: CASSYSGQGTYGYTF.

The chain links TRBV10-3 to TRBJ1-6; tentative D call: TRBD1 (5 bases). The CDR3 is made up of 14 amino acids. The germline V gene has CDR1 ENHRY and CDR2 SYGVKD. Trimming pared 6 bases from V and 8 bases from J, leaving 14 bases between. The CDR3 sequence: CAIRPAGEYSPLHF. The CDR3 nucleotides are TGTGCCATCAGGCCAGCGGGGGAATATTCACCCCTCCACTTT.

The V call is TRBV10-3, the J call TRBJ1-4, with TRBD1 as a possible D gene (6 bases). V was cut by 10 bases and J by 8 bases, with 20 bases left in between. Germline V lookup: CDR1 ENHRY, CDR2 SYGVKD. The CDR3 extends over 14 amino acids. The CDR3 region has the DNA TGTGCCACCAAGACACTGACAGGCGGGGAAAAACTGTTTTTT. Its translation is CATKTLTGGEKLFF.

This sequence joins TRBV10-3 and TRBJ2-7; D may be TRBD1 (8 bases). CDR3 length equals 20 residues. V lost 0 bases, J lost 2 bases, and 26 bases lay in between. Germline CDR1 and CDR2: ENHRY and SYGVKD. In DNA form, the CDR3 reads TGTGCCATCAGTGAGTCGTCGGACAGGGATGAACGGGGGGCGACCTACGAGCAGTACTTC. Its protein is CAISESSDRDERGATYEQYF.

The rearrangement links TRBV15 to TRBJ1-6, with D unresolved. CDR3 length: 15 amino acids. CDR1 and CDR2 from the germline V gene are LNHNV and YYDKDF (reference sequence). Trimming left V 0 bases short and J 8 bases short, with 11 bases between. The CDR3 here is CATSRDVTEDSPLHF. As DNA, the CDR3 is TGTGCCACCAGCAGAGATGTAACAGAAGATTCACCCCTCCACTTT.

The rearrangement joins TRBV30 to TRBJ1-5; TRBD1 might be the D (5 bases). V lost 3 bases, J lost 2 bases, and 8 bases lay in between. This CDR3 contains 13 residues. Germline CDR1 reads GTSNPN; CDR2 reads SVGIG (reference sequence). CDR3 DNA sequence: TGTGCCTGGAGGGGGCCAGGCAATCAGCCCCAGCATTTT. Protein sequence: CAWRGPGNQPQHF.

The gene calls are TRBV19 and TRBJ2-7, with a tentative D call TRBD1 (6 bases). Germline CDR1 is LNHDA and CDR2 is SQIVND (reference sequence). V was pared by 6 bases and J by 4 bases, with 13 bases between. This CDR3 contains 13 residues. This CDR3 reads CASSPQGLYEQYF. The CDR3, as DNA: TGTGCCAGTAGCCCCCAGGGGTTGTACGAGCAGTACTTC.

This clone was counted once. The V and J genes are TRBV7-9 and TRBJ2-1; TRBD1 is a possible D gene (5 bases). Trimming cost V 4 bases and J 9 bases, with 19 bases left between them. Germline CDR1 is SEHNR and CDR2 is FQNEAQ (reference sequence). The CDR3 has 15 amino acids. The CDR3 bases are TGTGCCAGCAGCTCTTTATTGACGCAGGGAATTGAGCAGTTCTTC. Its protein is CASSSLLTQGIEQFF. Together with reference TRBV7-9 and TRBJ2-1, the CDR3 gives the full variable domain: DTGVSQNPRHKITKRGQNVTFRCDPISEHNRLYWYRQTLGQGPEFLTYFQNEAQLEKSRLLSDRFSAERPKGSFSTLEIQRTEQGDSAMYLCASSSLLTQGIEQFFGPGTRLTVL.

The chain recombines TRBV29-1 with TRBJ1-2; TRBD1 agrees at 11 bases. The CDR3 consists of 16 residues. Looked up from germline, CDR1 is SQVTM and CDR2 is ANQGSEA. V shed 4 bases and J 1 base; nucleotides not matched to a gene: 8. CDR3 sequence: CSVGPRTGGSNYGYTF. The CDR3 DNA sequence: TGCAGCGTTGGCCCCCGGACAGGGGGCAGTAACTATGGCTACACCTTC.

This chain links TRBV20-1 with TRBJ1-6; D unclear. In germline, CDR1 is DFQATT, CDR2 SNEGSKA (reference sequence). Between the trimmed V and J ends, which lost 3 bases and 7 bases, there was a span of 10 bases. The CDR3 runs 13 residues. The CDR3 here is CSASAGGNSPLHF. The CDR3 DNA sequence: TGCAGTGCTAGTGCAGGAGGAAATTCACCCCTCCACTTT.

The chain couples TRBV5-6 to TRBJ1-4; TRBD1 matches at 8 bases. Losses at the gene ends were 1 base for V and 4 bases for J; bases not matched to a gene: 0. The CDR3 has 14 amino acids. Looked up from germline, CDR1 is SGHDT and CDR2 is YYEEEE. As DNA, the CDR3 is TGTGCCAGCAGCTTGACAGGGGGTAATGAAAAACTGTTTTTT. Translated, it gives CASSLTGGNEKLFF.

The CDR3 region has the DNA TGTGCCAGCAGTGATCAGGGGAACACTGAAGCTTTCTTT. Protein: CASSDQGNTEAFF. The V call is TRBV12-3 or TRBV12-4, the J call TRBJ1-1; maybe TRBD1 (5 bases). The CDR3 length is 13 residues. V was shortened by 5 bases and J by 1 base, with 8 bases between the two germline ends.